The 6 T cell receptor beta chains presented below share a single source sample, sequenced in a study of regulatory T cells in long-lasting Graves disease. According to the study, TCR beta libraries were built with iRepertoire HTBI primers and CDR3-region Arm-PCR. TCRdb processed the multiplex PCR reads anew with MiXCR; each CDR3 protein has one entry. The top ten clones hold 20% to 25% of a sample with about 530,000 distinct CDR3 sequences, roughly 16% of them seen once. Described time point: newly diagnosed GD, antithyroid drugs for less than 3 months. There was RNA extracted from PBMCs, and the TCR library was made from it. These data also formed part of another study, on T cells in Graves' hyperthyroidism and ophthalmopathy.

The sequencing used peripheral blood mononuclear cells (PBMCs), collected at new diagnosis, from a patient treated with antithyroid drugs. Receptors originate from a woman aged 35-65 years with Graves disease.

This clonotype was counted a few times. The chain carries TRBV28 and TRBJ2-3; D ambiguous. The CDR3 covers 13 residues. Germline V gene data show CDR1 as MDHEN and CDR2 as SYDVKM. With 2 bases removed from V and 4 bases from J, the gap between germline ends came to 7 bases. As DNA, the CDR3 is TGTGCCAGCAGTTTACAGGTACCAGATACGCAGTATTTT. Translation: CASSLQVPDTQYF. Drawing the rest from reference TRBV28 and TRBJ2-3, the complete variable domain is DVKVTQSSRYLVKRTGEKVFLECVQDMDHENMFWYRQDPGLGLRLIYFSYDVKMKEKGDIPEGYSVSREKKERFSLILESASTNQTSMYLCASSLQVPDTQYFGPGTRLTVL.

The chain uses TRBV3-1 and TRBJ1-1; possibly TRBD1 for D (6 bases). Germline V lookup: CDR1 LGHDT, CDR2 YNNKEL (reference sequence). This CDR3 spans 18 amino acids. V was pared by 0 bases and J by 6 bases, with 23 bases between. CDR3: CASSQEGGGGQISAEAFF. CDR3 coding DNA: TGTGCCAGCAGCCAAGAGGGCGGGGGCGGTCAGATAAGCGCTGAAGCTTTCTTT.

The J gene is TRBJ2-3, the V gene TRBV7-6; D could derive from TRBD1 or TRBD2 (5 bases each). The CDR3 is made up of 17 amino acids. Between the trimmed V and J ends, which lost 0 bases and 5 bases, there was a span of 18 bases. The germline V gene encodes CDR1 SGHVS and CDR2 FNYEAQ. CDR3 region: CASSLAGPSRGRDTQYF. CDR3 sequence (DNA): TGTGCCAGCAGCTTAGCCGGACCTTCGAGGGGAAGAGATACGCAGTATTTT.

The sample holds a few counts of this clonotype. The chain employs TRBV6-1 and TRBJ2-2; no firm D call. CDR3 length: 13 residues. Trimming removed 9 bases from V and 3 bases from J, with 11 bases in between. Germline CDR1 reads MNHNS; CDR2 reads SASEGT. The CDR3 is CASWSLYTGELFF. CDR3 DNA: TGTGCCAGTTGGTCGTTGTACACCGGGGAGCTGTTTTTT.

The CDR3 here is CASSAGTSGGPAYNEQFF. CDR3 coding DNA: TGTGCCAGCAGCGCCGGGACTAGCGGGGGGCCGGCATACAATGAGCAGTTCTTC. The chain carries TRBV6-4 and TRBJ2-1, with 15 bases identical to TRBD2. The CDR3 length is 18 residues. The germline CDR1 and CDR2 sequences are MRHNA and SNTAGT. J was trimmed by 4 bases and V by 6 bases; bases with no gene match: 10.

In this sample, this clonotype turned up many times. The V and J genes are TRBV5-1 and TRBJ1-2; 7 nucleotides line up with TRBD1. The CDR3 loop spans 17 amino acids. Per the germline V gene, CDR1 is SGHRS and CDR2 is YFSETQ. J lost 4 bases, V lost 0 bases, and 12 bases had no gene match. CDR3 bases: TGCGCCAGCAGCTTGGACCCAACAGGGGACGAACGCTATGGCTACACCTTC. Translating it yields CASSLDPTGDERYGYTF.